The rows below give T cell receptor beta chains drawn from one sample of a study of T-cell memory formation after mild COVID-19. TCRdb re-analysed the 5' RACE reads in MiXCR, keeping a single row per CDR3 protein. The table includes fewer than 95,000 distinct CDR3 sequences, less than 15% detected once. The material sequenced was PBMCs or a T cell subset sorted from them (not recorded which). These receptor sequences come from an adult woman who had mild COVID-19 (a few samples of this study predate the infection). Cell type and time point are not known. CDR3s include the opening cysteine and the closing phenylalanine or tryptophan. Each record gives: V gene, J gene, CDR3 protein.

v_gene: TRBV25-1
j_gene: TRBJ1-1
CDR3aa: CASSAPPRYGNTEAFF

v_gene: TRBV21-1
j_gene: TRBJ2-7
CDR3aa: CASSKATSAWREQYF

v_gene: TRBV6-5
j_gene: TRBJ2-3
CDR3aa: CASSYSKRGAGTDTQYF

v_gene: TRBV12-3/TRBV12-4
j_gene: TRBJ2-7
CDR3aa: CASRDGSYEQYF

v_gene: TRBV12-3/TRBV12-4
j_gene: TRBJ2-3
CDR3aa: CASRWGRVTDTQYF

v_gene: TRBV4-1
j_gene: TRBJ2-7
CDR3aa: CASSPGVAGGYEQYF

v_gene: TRBV7-9
j_gene: TRBJ2-5
CDR3aa: CASSLRVIASGAGGGDETQYF

v_gene: TRBV6-5
j_gene: TRBJ2-1
CDR3aa: CASSSGGSSYNEQFF

v_gene: TRBV29-1
j_gene: TRBJ2-2
CDR3aa: CSAEVGGMNTGELFF

v_gene: TRBV10-3
j_gene: TRBJ1-2
CDR3aa: CAISETVYGYTF

v_gene: TRBV27
j_gene: TRBJ2-3
CDR3aa: CASRPPGPDTQYF

v_gene: TRBV7-9
j_gene: TRBJ2-4
CDR3aa: CASRPGQGPNIQYF

v_gene: TRBV7-7
j_gene: TRBJ2-2
CDR3aa: CASSFAHTGELFF

v_gene: TRBV27
j_gene: TRBJ2-1
CDR3aa: CASSPHAGLAGNEQFF

v_gene: TRBV7-7
j_gene: TRBJ2-7
CDR3aa: CASSFAESGEQYF

v_gene: TRBV11-3
j_gene: TRBJ2-3
CDR3aa: CASSPMRGSSSTDTQYF

v_gene: TRBV12-3/TRBV12-4
j_gene: TRBJ2-2
CDR3aa: CASSTLAGGTGELFF

v_gene: TRBV12-3/TRBV12-4
j_gene: TRBJ2-7
CDR3aa: CASRGTGTDYEQYF

v_gene: TRBV20-1
j_gene: TRBJ1-1
CDR3aa: CSARGIGNTEAFF

v_gene: TRBV5-1
j_gene: TRBJ1-6
CDR3aa: CASSLDTGDNSPLHF

v_gene: TRBV3-1
j_gene: TRBJ2-7
CDR3aa: CASSQEARTSGYEQYF

v_gene: TRBV15
j_gene: TRBJ1-4
CDR3aa: CATSRYSSQGADEKLFF

v_gene: TRBV27
j_gene: TRBJ2-1
CDR3aa: CASSLSTRGEQFF

v_gene: TRBV7-9
j_gene: TRBJ2-1
CDR3aa: CASSFRAGTGYNEQFF

v_gene: TRBV5-1
j_gene: TRBJ1-1
CDR3aa: CASSAGTDLNTEAFF

v_gene: TRBV20-1
j_gene: TRBJ1-2
CDR3aa: CSAREWDNYGYTF

v_gene: TRBV13
j_gene: TRBJ1-5
CDR3aa: CASSTGTGDSQPQHF

v_gene: TRBV7-2
j_gene: TRBJ2-7
CDR3aa: CASSPPSHEQYF

v_gene: TRBV10-3
j_gene: TRBJ2-7
CDR3aa: CAMLDRDGSSYEQYF